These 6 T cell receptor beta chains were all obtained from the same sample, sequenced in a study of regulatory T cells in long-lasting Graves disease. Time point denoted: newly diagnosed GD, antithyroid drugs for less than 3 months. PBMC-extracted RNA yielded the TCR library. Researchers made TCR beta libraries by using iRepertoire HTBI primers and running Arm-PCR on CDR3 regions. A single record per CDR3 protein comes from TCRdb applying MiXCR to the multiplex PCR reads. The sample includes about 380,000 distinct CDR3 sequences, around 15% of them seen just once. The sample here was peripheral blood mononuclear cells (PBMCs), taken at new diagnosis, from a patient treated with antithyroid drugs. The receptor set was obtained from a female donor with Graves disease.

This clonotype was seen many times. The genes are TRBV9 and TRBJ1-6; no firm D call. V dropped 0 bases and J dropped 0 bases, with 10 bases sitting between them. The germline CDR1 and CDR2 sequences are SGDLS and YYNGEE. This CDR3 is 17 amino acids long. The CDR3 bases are TGTGCCAGCAGCGTAGGTGGAGGGAGCTCCTATAATTCACCCCTCCACTTT. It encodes CASSVGGGSSYNSPLHF.

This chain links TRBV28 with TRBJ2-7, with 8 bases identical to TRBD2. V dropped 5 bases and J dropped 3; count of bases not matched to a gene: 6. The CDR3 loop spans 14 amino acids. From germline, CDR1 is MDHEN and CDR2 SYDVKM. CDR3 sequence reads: CASSPAGEGYEQYF. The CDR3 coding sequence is TGTGCCAGCAGTCCAGCGGGAGAGGGCTACGAGCAGTACTTC.

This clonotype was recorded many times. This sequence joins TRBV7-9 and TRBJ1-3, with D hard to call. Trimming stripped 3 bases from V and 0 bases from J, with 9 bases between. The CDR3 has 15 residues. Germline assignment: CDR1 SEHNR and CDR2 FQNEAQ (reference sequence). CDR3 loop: CASSFDGNSGNTIYF. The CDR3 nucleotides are TGTGCCAGCAGCTTCGACGGGAACTCTGGAAACACCATATATTTT.

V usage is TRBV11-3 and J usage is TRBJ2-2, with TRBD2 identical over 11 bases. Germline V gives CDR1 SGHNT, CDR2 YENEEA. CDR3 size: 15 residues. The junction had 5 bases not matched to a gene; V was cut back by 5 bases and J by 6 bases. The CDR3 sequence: CASSPGTSGPGELFF. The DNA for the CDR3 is TGTGCCAGCAGCCCCGGGACTAGCGGCCCCGGGGAGCTGTTTTTT.

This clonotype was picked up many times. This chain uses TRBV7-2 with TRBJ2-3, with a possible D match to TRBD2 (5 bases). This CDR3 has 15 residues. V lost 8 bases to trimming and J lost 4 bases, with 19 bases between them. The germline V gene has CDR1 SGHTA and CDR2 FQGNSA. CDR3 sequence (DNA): TGTGCCAGCCGGCCCGGGGAGACTGATCCAGATACGCAGTATTTT. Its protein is CASRPGETDPDTQYF.

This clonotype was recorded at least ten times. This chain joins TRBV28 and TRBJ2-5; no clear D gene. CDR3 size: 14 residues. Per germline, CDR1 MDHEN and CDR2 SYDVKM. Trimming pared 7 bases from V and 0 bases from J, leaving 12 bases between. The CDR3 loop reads CASTPGLHQETQYF. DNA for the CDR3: TGTGCCAGCACCCCGGGCCTCCACCAAGAGACCCAGTACTTC.